This is a list of T cell receptor beta chains from one sample in a study of cytomegalovirus exposure and HLA in healthy donors. Method: immunoSEQ multiplex PCR; TCRdb's copy keeps in-frame clones and lacks some. The table includes about 200,000 clones, 65% to 85% detected once. The sample was PBMCs. The origin of the receptors is a man over 45 in good health and CMV-seronegative. CDR3s include the opening cysteine and the closing phenylalanine or tryptophan. A D gene is named only where the DNA matches it firmly. Clone size appears in some rows only: once, few, many, or a class for an expanded clone.

V,J,size,D,DNA,CDR3
TRBV28,TRBJ2-1,once,NA,TGTGCCAGCGGGAGACCCTCCTACAATGAGCAGTTCTTC,CASGRPSYNEQFF
TRBV6-1,TRBJ1-1,NA,NA,TGTGCCAGCAGTGCTGGGGGCGCCGACACTGAAGCTTTCTTT,CASSAGGADTEAFF
TRBV19,TRBJ2-3,NA,NA,TGTGCCAGTAGCCAAGACAGGCGGCACACAGATACGCAGTATTTT,CASSQDRRHTDTQYF
TRBV18,TRBJ2-1,once,NA,TGTGCCAGCTCGCCCGATCGAACAGGGCAGCAGTTCTTC,CASSPDRTGQQFF
TRBV5-1,TRBJ2-7,NA,NA,TGCGCCAGCAGCTTGACAGATATAACAATCAACGAGCAGTACTTC,CASSLTDITINEQYF
TRBV4-1,TRBJ1-6,NA,TRBD1,TGCGCCAGCAGCCAAACAGGGGGGGCCTATAATTCACCCCTCCACTTT,CASSQTGGAYNSPLHF
TRBV30,TRBJ1-6,NA,TRBD1,TGTGCCTGGAGTGCGACAGGGGGCGGGTCACCCCTCCACTTT,CAWSATGGGSPLHF
TRBV29-1,TRBJ2-3,few,NA,TGCAGCGTTGAAGATCCGAGGGCTAGCACAGATACGCAGTATTTT,CSVEDPRASTDTQYF
TRBV2,TRBJ1-4,NA,NA,TGTGCCAGCAGTCCTGCCGGGACACATGAAAAACTGTTTTTT,CASSPAGTHEKLFF
TRBV28,TRBJ2-2,NA,NA,TGTGCCACATCTGGGCGGGGACCAAGCACCGGGGAGCTGTTTTTT,CATSGRGPSTGELFF
TRBV5-3,TRBJ2-7,once,TRBD2,TGTGCCAGAAGCTTGGAACTAGCGGGAGGGCCGGCCTACGAGCAGTACTTC,CARSLELAGGPAYEQYF
TRBV9,TRBJ2-2,NA,NA,TGTGCCAGCGAGGAGGGGACGAACACCGGGGAGCTGTTTTTT,CASEEGTNTGELFF
TRBV6-6,TRBJ2-7,NA,TRBD1,TGTGCCAGCAAAACCGGGACAGGGACCTACGAGCAGTACTTC,CASKTGTGTYEQYF
TRBV6-5,TRBJ2-7,NA,TRBD2,TGTGCCAGCAGTTATAGGTACGGGGGGGTCTACGAGCAGTACTTC,CASSYRYGGVYEQYF
TRBV14,TRBJ2-2,NA,NA,TGTGCCAGCAGCGAGTTCGTTGTCGGGGAGCTGTTTTTT,CASSEFVVGELFF
TRBV5-1,TRBJ2-1,few,TRBD1,TGCGCCAGCAGCCCCCGTAGGGACAGCCTGGACAATGAGCAGTTCTTC,CASSPRRDSLDNEQFF
TRBV10-3,TRBJ1-2,NA,NA,TGTGCATCGGGGGAAAGGCAGGCTAACTATGGCTACACCTTC,CASGERQANYGYTF
TRBV9,TRBJ2-1,NA,TRBD2,TGTGCCAGCAGCGTAGATCCTAGCGGGAGCTCCTACAATGAGCAGTTCTTC,CASSVDPSGSSYNEQFF
TRBV28,TRBJ1-5,NA,NA,TGTGCCAGCAGTCCGGGGGACTCCACAAGAAAGCCCCAGCATTTT,CASSPGDSTRKPQHF
TRBV9,TRBJ1-1,NA,TRBD1,TGTGCCAGCAGACCAACAGGGGGCACTGAAGCTTTCTTT,CASRPTGGTEAFF
TRBV4-1,TRBJ1-4,NA,NA,TGCGCCAGCAGCCAGGGGGCGGTTGAAAAACTGTTTTTT,CASSQGAVEKLFF
TRBV28,TRBJ2-7,NA,NA,TGTGCCAGCAGTTTAGTTGCGGGTAGTACCTACGAGCAGTACTTC,CASSLVAGSTYEQYF
TRBV28,TRBJ1-1,NA,NA,TGTGCCAGCAGTTTGCCGGAGAGAGCTTTCTTT,CASSLPERAFF
TRBV7-3,TRBJ2-1,NA,NA,TGTGCCAGCAGCCTCCGGGCCCAAGGGGATCCTGAGCAGTTCTTC,CASSLRAQGDPEQFF
TRBV7-6,TRBJ2-7,NA,NA,TGTGCCAGCAGCTTAGGCCAGGAAGGCTACGAGCAGTACTTC,CASSLGQEGYEQYF
TRBV6-5,TRBJ1-5,NA,NA,TGTGCCAGCAGAGTACCGGGTTCTTTCAATCAGCCCCAGCATTTT,CASRVPGSFNQPQHF
TRBV9,TRBJ1-2,once,NA,TGTGCCAGCAGCGTAGTCCCCGACACGCTGAACGGCTACACCTTC,CASSVVPDTLNGYTF
TRBV6-1,TRBJ2-7,NA,NA,TGTGCCAGCAGTGAAAGAGGCGAGCAGTACTTC,CASSERGEQYF
TRBV7-9,TRBJ1-2,NA,TRBD1,TGTGCCAGCAGTTTGGGACAGGGGCGCGGCTACACCTTC,CASSLGQGRGYTF
TRBV29-1,TRBJ1-4,NA,NA,TGCAGCGTCGGTTATAATGAAAAACTGTTTTTT,CSVGYNEKLFF
TRBV9,TRBJ2-7,NA,NA,TGTGCCAGCAGCGCGGGGACTTCCTCCTACGAGCAGTACTTC,CASSAGTSSYEQYF
TRBV29-1,TRBJ2-1,NA,TRBD2,TGCAGCGTTGAGTCTAGCGGTTACAATGAGCAGTTCTTC,CSVESSGYNEQFF
TRBV10-3,TRBJ2-7,NA,NA,TGTGCCATCAGTGACGCCCGGTCCTACGAGCAGTACTTC,CAISDARSYEQYF
TRBV10-2,TRBJ1-1,NA,NA,TGCGCCAGCAGTGGCGGGGGAGGCACTGAAGCTTTCTTT,CASSGGGGTEAFF
TRBV19,TRBJ1-3,NA,NA,TGTGCCAGTAGTGTAGCTATTGGAAACACCATATATTTT,CASSVAIGNTIYF
TRBV18,TRBJ2-2,NA,NA,TGTGCCAGCTCACGGCCCGTGCAGTTGAACACCGGGGAGCTGTTTTTT,CASSRPVQLNTGELFF
TRBV6-6,TRBJ1-5,NA,TRBD1,TGTGCCAGCACTTTCGGGACAGGGGTTCAGCCCCAGCATTTT,CASTFGTGVQPQHF
TRBV19,TRBJ2-7,NA,TRBD1,TGTGCCAGTAGTCCCCGGACAGGGCCCTACGAGCAGTACTTC,CASSPRTGPYEQYF
TRBV27,TRBJ2-7,few,TRBD1,TGTGCCAGCAGTACGGGGACAGGGGCCTACGAGCAGTACTTC,CASSTGTGAYEQYF
TRBV18,TRBJ2-6,NA,TRBD2,TGTGCCAGCTCACCACCGGGGAGGGTGCCTGGGGCCAACGTCCTGACTTTC,CASSPPGRVPGANVLTF
TRBV21-1,TRBJ2-4,NA,NA,TGTGCCAGCAGCAAAATTCTGGCCAAAAACATTCAGTACTTC,CASSKILAKNIQYF
TRBV5-1,TRBJ2-2,NA,TRBD2,TGCGCCAGCAGCTTGGGAGGAACGCTCGGGAGGGCTCCCGGGGAGCTGTTTTTT,CASSLGGTLGRAPGELFF
TRBV5-4,TRBJ2-3,NA,TRBD2,TGTGCCAGCAGCGAGGGACTAGCGGGAGCTACAGATACGCAGTATTTT,CASSEGLAGATDTQYF
TRBV7-2,TRBJ2-2,NA,NA,TGTGCCAGCAGCTTCCGACTAGCCGGGGAGCTGTTTTTT,CASSFRLAGELFF
TRBV5-1,TRBJ2-2,NA,NA,TGCGCCAGCAGCTTGTCAGGGGACGACACCGGGGAGCTGTTTTTT,CASSLSGDDTGELFF
TRBV30,TRBJ1-2,NA,TRBD1,TGTGCCTGGAGTGGAGGGACAGGGAATGGCTACACCTTC,CAWSGGTGNGYTF
TRBV5-1,TRBJ1-1,NA,NA,TGCGCCAGCAGCTTGACAGGGCGTACTGAAGCTTTCTTT,CASSLTGRTEAFF
TRBV28,TRBJ2-3,NA,TRBD2,TGTGCCAGCAGTTCCCCGGGACTAGCGGGAGGAACGCAGTATTTT,CASSSPGLAGGTQYF
TRBV5-6,TRBJ2-7,once,TRBD1,TGTGCCAGCAGCGGAGCGGACAGGGGTAGCTACGAGCAGTACTTC,CASSGADRGSYEQYF
TRBV5-6,TRBJ1-5,NA,NA,TGTGCCAGCAGCTTGGGGCGGGGGCGGGCAGGGCAGCCCCAGCATTTT,CASSLGRGRAGQPQHF